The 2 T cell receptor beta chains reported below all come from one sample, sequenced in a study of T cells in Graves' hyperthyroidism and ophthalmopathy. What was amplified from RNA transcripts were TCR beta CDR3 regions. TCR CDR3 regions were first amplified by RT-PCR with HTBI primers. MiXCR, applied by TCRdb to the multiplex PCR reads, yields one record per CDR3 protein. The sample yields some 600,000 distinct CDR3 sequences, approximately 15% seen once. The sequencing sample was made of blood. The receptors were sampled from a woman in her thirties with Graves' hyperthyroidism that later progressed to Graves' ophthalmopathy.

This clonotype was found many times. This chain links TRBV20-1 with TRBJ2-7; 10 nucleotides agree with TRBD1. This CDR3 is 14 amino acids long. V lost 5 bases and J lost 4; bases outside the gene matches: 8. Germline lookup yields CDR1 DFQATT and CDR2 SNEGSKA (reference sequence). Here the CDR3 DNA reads TGCAGTGCTCGGCCGGGACAGGGGTATTACGAGCAGTACTTC. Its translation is CSARPGQGYYEQYF.

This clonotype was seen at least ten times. CDR3 DNA sequence: TGTGCCAGCAGTTACGGGCTCTCCTCCACCGGCCAAGAGACCCAGTACTTC. Amino acids: CASSYGLSSTGQETQYF. V gene TRBV6-1 combines with J gene TRBJ2-5; no clear D gene. Germline CDR1 is MNHNS and CDR2 is SASEGT. V shed 5 bases and J shed 1 base, with 20 bases lying between them. This CDR3 has 17 amino acids.